What follows describes a single T cell receptor (beta chain). Use of 60 Vbeta and 13 Jbeta primers characterized the PCR. Only in-frame clones appear in the TCRdb table, and some are missing; sequencing was by immunoSEQ multiplex PCR. The table lists 70,000 to 90,000 clones, roughly 76% of them singletons. This entry is derived from a study of cytomegalovirus exposure and HLA in healthy donors. In germline, CDR1 is MNHEY, CDR2 SVGAGI. CDR3 length: 12 amino acids. V dropped 5 bases and J dropped 6 bases, with 8 bases sitting between them. The specimen was PBMCs. The source of this sequence is a male donor in good health and CMV-seropositive. V and J are TRBV6-5 and TRBJ2-1; no reliable D call. The CDR3 loop reads CASSAYSNEQFF. The CDR3 DNA reads TGTGCCAGCAGTGCCTACAGCAATGAGCAGTTCTTC.